These 5 T cell receptor beta chains were sequenced from one sample in a study of blood T cell repertoires in COVID-19. The data were produced by immunoSEQ multiplex PCR, yet TCRdb's version contains in-frame clones alone and is incomplete. The sample holds 400,000 to 550,000 clones, around nine tenths seen once. Sequencing input: PBMCs or T cells enriched from blood (not recorded which). These receptors were taken from a young woman with acute COVID-19.

The chain employs TRBV10-1 and TRBJ2-5; 7 bases align to TRBD2. The CDR3 runs to 13 residues. Trimming at V came to 4 bases and at J to 5 bases, leaving 4 bases not matched to a gene. Germline V gene lookup returns CDR1 WNHNN and CDR2 SYGVQD (reference sequence). CDR3 bases: TGCGCCAGCAGTGGCCGGGGGGTTGAGACCCAGTACTTC. As protein: CASSGRGVETQYF.

This chain connects TRBV29-1 to TRBJ2-1; 11 bases agree with TRBD2. The CDR3 has 17 residues. Germline V lookup: CDR1 SQVTM, CDR2 ANQGSEA. V was pared by 8 bases and J by 1 base, with 13 bases of the junction left unmatched. The CDR3 DNA reads as TGCAGCTCAAGTGGTCTAGCGGGGGGCTATTCCTACAATGAGCAGTTCTTC. Amino acids: CSSSGLAGGYSYNEQFF.

On this clone: One end of the junction fails to match germline, which may point to a read error. The CDR3 sequence is CASSWAGTGEEILFF. CDR3 in DNA: TGCGCCAGCAGCTGGGCCGGGACAGGGGAAGAAATACTGTTTTTT. The chain combines TRBV5-1 with TRBJ1-4; 10 bases are a match to TRBD1. Germline V lookup: CDR1 SGHRS, CDR2 YFSETQ. The CDR3 loop spans 15 amino acids. Based on the CDR3 plus reference TRBV5-1 and TRBJ1-4, the full variable domain is KAGVTQTPRYLIKTRGQQVTLSCSPISGHRSVSWYQQTPGQGLQFLFEYFSETQRNKGNFPGRFSGRQFSNSRSEMNVSTLELGDSALYLCASSWAGTGEEILFFGSGTQLSVL.

The chain recombines TRBV5-1 with TRBJ1-5, with no clear D. V shed 0 bases and J shed 5 bases, with 6 bases lying between them. Germline V CDR1 and CDR2: SGHRS, YFSETQ. The CDR3 spans 13 residues. The CDR3 here is CASSLAVDQPQHF. The CDR3 DNA follows: TGCGCCAGCAGCTTGGCCGTAGATCAGCCCCAGCATTTT. Full variable domain (rest looked up from reference TRBV5-1 and TRBJ1-5): KAGVTQTPRYLIKTRGQQVTLSCSPISGHRSVSWYQQTPGQGLQFLFEYFSETQRNKGNFPGRFSGRQFSNSRSEMNVSTLELGDSALYLCASSLAVDQPQHFGDGTRLSIL.

The chain carries TRBV4-3 and TRBJ2-1, with TRBD2 matching over 9 bases. Germline loops: CDR1 LGHNA, CDR2 YSLEER. This CDR3 is 19 amino acids long. The junction had 14 bases not matched to a gene; V was cut back by 1 base and J by 4 bases. Written as DNA, the CDR3 is TGCGCCAGCAGCCAAGGTGCGGGACTAGCATTTAACAAGTACAATGAGCAGTTCTTC. This codes for CASSQGAGLAFNKYNEQFF.